A selection of T cell receptor gamma chains follows, all from one sample in a study of Vδ1+ human thymocytes. TCRdb fed the multiplex PCR reads to CATT. The sample includes about 27,000 gamma-chain clones, more than 15% of them seen just once. The sequencing sample was made of Vdelta1+ gamma-delta thymocytes from the thymus. These receptors originate from a boy younger than two who had congenital heart surgery. The CDR3 runs from the conserved cysteine through the conserved F or W. Size values are once, few and many counts, or a class for expanded clones, and some rows have none.

J	size	V	DNA	CDR3
TRGJP2	few	TRGV8	TGTGCCACCTGGGATAGAGTAAGAGGGGATGATTGGATCAAGACGTTT	CATWDRVRGDDWIKTF
TRGJ1/TRGJ2	few	TRGV8	TGTGCCACCTGGGATACCCCTTCGGATAAGAAACTCTTT	CATWDTPSDKKLF
TRGJ1/TRGJ2	few	TRGV2	TGTGCCACCTGGGATGGCGCATATCGTGATTATAAGAAACTCTTT	CATWDGAYRDYKKLF
TRGJP2	-	TRGV9	TGTGCCTTGTGGGAGTACCACAGTAGTGATTGGATCAAGACGTTT	CALWEYHSSDWIKTF
TRGJ1/TRGJ2	-	TRGV2	TGTGCCACCTGGGACGATCCGCCCCATTATAAGAAACTCTTT	CATWDDPPHYKKLF
TRGJP	few	TRGV9	TGTGCCTTGTGGGAGGTGCAGTGGGAGTTGGGCAAAAAAATCAAGGTATTT	CALWEVQWELGKKIKVF
TRGJ1/TRGJ2	few	TRGV2	TGTGCCACCTGGGACGTGTGGGTTATAATTGATTATAAGAAACTCTTT	CATWDVWVIIDYKKLF
TRGJP2	-	TRGV9	TGTGCCTTGTGGGAGGTGCAACGGATTTATAGTAGTGATTGGATCAAGACGTTT	CALWEVQRIYSSDWIKTF
TRGJ1/TRGJ2	-	TRGV9	TGTGCCTTGTGGGAGGTGCACCCTTATTATAAGAAACTCTTT	CALWEVHPYYKKLF
TRGJ1/TRGJ2	few	TRGV4	TGTGCCACCTGGGCACATTATTATAAGAAACTCTTT	CATWAHYYKKLF
TRGJ1/TRGJ2	-	TRGV4	TGTGCCACCTGGGATGGGCCCGGGGTCTGTAAGAAACTCTTT	CATWDGPGVCKKLF
TRGJ1/TRGJ2	-	TRGV3	TGTGCCACCTGGCTCAATTATTATAAGAAACTCTTT	CATWLNYYKKLF
TRGJ1/TRGJ2	-	TRGV5	TGTGCCACCTGGGACAGGCACAAACTCTATAAGAAACTCTTT	CATWDRHKLYKKLF
TRGJ1/TRGJ2	medium-sized	TRGV3	TGTGCCACCTGGGACACGAATTATTATAAGAAACTCTTT	CATWDTNYYKKLF
TRGJ1/TRGJ2	-	TRGV9	TGTGCCTTGTGGGAGGCGGGAGCGTATTATAAGAAACTCTTT	CALWEAGAYYKKLF
TRGJP1	-	TRGV9	TGCGCCTTGTGGGAGGTGCCCGGTTGGTTCAAGATATTT	CALWEVPGWFKIF
TRGJ1/TRGJ2	-	TRGV4	TGTGCCACCTGGGATCAGATTAAGTGGAAACTCTTT	CATWDQIKWKLF
TRGJP	few	TRGV9	TGTGCCTTGTTTCCGAGTGTTCGGGGCAAAAAAATCAAGGTATTT	CALFPSVRGKKIKVF
TRGJP2	few	TRGV3	TGTGCCACCTGGGACCCCCGCGGTGATTGGATCAAGACGTTT	CATWDPRGDWIKTF
TRGJ1/TRGJ2	-	TRGV9	TGTGCCTTGTGGGAGGTGCAAGCGAAACTCTTT	CALWEVQAKLF
TRGJ1/TRGJ2	few	TRGV8	TGTGCCACCTGGGATCTCCATAAGAAACTCTTT	CATWDLHKKLF
TRGJ1/TRGJ2	few	TRGV2	TGTGCCACCTGGGACGGGCAGGGGCCCTCTTATTATAAGAAACTCTTT	CATWDGQGPSYYKKLF
TRGJ1/TRGJ2	-	TRGV4	TGTGCCACCTGGGATTCTCCCTTACTTTATTATAAGAAACTCTTT	CATWDSPLLYYKKLF
TRGJ1/TRGJ2	few	TRGV5	TGTGCCACCTGGGACAGTCTTAGTTATAAGAAACTCTTT	CATWDSLSYKKLF